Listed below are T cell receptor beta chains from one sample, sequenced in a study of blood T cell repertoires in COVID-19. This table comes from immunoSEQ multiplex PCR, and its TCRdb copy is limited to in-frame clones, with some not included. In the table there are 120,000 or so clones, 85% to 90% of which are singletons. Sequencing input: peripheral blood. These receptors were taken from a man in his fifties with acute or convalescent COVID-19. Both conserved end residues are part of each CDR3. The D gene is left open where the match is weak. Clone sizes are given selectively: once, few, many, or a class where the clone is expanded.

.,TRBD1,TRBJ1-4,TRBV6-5,TGTGCCAGCAGTTACGCGACAGGGGTGTCTCAGGAAAAACTGTTTTTT,CASSYATGVSQEKLFF
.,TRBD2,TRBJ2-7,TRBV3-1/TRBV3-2,TGTGCCAGCAGCCGCCGACTAGCGGGAGCCCACGAGCAGTACTTC,CASSRRLAGAHEQYF
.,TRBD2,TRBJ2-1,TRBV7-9,TGTGCCAGCAGCTTAGTTGGGACTAGCGACTCCTACAATGAGCAGTTCTTC,CASSLVGTSDSYNEQFF
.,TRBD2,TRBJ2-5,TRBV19,TGTGCCAGTAGTATAGGACTAGCGGGAGGAGGACAACGGGAGACCCAGTACTTC,CASSIGLAGGGQRETQYF
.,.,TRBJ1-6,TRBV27,TGTGCCAGCAGTTTAATAGGAGACAGTCGGTATTCACCCCTCCACTTT,CASSLIGDSRYSPLHF
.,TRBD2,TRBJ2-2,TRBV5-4,TGTGCCAGCAGCTTGGGGGCTGCGGGAGGCCGCACCGGGGAGCTGTTTTTT,CASSLGAAGGRTGELFF
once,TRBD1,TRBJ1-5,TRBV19,TGTGCCAGTAGTATCCAACGGACAGGATATAGCAATCAGCCCCAGCATTTT,CASSIQRTGYSNQPQHF
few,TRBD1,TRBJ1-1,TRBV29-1,TGCAGCGTTGCGGGCAGGGGGCACACTGAAGCTTTCTTT,CSVAGRGHTEAFF
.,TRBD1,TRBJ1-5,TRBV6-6,TGTGCCAGCAGCCCCGGGACAGGGGGATATCAGCCCCAGCATTTT,CASSPGTGGYQPQHF
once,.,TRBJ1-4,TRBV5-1,TGCGCCAGCAGCCTCGACATAATAAGGGAAAAACTGTTTTTT,CASSLDIIREKLFF
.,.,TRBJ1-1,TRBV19,TGTGCCAGTAGTATGAGTATAATGAACACTGAAGCTTTCTTT,CASSMSIMNTEAFF
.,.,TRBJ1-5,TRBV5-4,TGTGCCAGCAGCTTGGACGGGGTATATCAGCCCCAGCATTTT,CASSLDGVYQPQHF
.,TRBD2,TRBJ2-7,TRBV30,TGTGCCTGGAGCACCACACAGGGGCGACTAGCGGCCGAGGGCGAGCAGTACTTC,CAWSTTQGRLAAEGEQYF
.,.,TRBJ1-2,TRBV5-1,TGCGCCAGCAGCTTTGACAGGATCTATGGCTACACCTTC,CASSFDRIYGYTF
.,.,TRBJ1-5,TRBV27,TGTGCCAGCGGAGACGGCAATAGCAATCAGCCCCAGCATTTT,CASGDGNSNQPQHF
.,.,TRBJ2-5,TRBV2,TGTGCCAGCAGTTATGAGCGGAAAGAGACCCAGTACTTC,CASSYERKETQYF
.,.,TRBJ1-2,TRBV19,TGTGCCAGTAGTATAGATCGTGGGCAGGGAGGTGGCTACACCTTC,CASSIDRGQGGGYTF
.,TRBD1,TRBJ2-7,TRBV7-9,TGTGCCAGCAGCTTAGGGACAGGGGGTGATGGCGAGCAGTACTTC,CASSLGTGGDGEQYF
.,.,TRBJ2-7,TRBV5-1,TGCGCCAGCAGCTTTACAGGTATTGAATCCTACGAGCAGTACTTC,CASSFTGIESYEQYF
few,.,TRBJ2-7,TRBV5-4,TGTGCCAGCAGCTTGGGTGGTACGGGGACTTCCTTC,CASSLGGTGTSF
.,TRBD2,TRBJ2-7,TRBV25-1,TGTGCCAGCAGTGAAGTTTCTAGCGGGAGAGTTTACTTC,CASSEVSSGRVYF
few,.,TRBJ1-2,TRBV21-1,TGTGCCAGCAGCATCGGGGACAGAGATGGCTACACCTTC,CASSIGDRDGYTF
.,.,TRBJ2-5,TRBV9,TGTGCCAGCAGCCCCCGGCCAGGGGCCTACCAAGAGACCCAGTACTTC,CASSPRPGAYQETQYF
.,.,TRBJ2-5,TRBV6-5,TGTGCCAGCGGTCGGCAGGAGGGGACCCAGTACTTC,CASGRQEGTQYF
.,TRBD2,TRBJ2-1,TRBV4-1,TGCGCCAGCAGCCACCCTAGCGGGGCTGGCTACAATGAGCAGTTCTTC,CASSHPSGAGYNEQFF
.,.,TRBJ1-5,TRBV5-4,TGTGCCAGCAGCCAAGGACAGTCTAATCAGCCCCAGCATTTT,CASSQGQSNQPQHF
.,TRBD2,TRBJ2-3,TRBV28,TGTGCCAGCAGTTCGCTTGGAGTGCGGGAGGGCCCTAGGCGGCATACGCAGTATTTT,CASSSLGVREGPRRHTQYF
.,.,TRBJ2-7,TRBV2,TGTGCCAGCAGTGTTAGCATCTACTACGAGCAGTACTTC,CASSVSIYYEQYF
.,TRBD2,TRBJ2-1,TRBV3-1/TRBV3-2,TGTGCCAGCAGCCTCAAGAGCCATTTAGCGGGAACCAAGGCCAATGAGCAGTTCTTC,CASSLKSHLAGTKANEQFF
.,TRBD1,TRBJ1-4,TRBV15,TGTGCCACCAGCAGAGATCAAGCAGGGGGAAATGAAAAACTGTTTTTT,CATSRDQAGGNEKLFF
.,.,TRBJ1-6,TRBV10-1,TGCGCCAGCAGTGAGTCGGGGACAAGGATTCCACCCCTCCACTTT,CASSESGTRIPPLHF
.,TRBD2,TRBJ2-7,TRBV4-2,TGTGCCAGCAGCCGCTACATGACTAGCGGGAGATCTAGGTACGAGCAGTACTTC,CASSRYMTSGRSRYEQYF
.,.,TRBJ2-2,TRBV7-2,TGTGCCAGCAGCTTAGCGCGGGACTCCCCGTGGACCGGGGAGCTGTTTTTT,CASSLARDSPWTGELFF
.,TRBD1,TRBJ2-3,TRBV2,TGTGCCAGCAGTGGGACAGGGGGCCCGCAGTATTTT,CASSGTGGPQYF
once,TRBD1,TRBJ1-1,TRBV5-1,TGCGCCAGCAGAATGGGACAGATGAACACTGAAGCTTTCTTT,CASRMGQMNTEAFF
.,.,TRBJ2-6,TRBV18,TGTGCCAGCTCACCACCTAATTACTCTGGGGCCAACGTCCTGACTTTC,CASSPPNYSGANVLTF
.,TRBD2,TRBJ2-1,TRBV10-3,TGTGCCATCAGTGAGCTAGCGGGAGGTGTCTACAATGAGCAGTTCTTC,CAISELAGGVYNEQFF
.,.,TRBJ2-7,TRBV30,TGTGCCTGGAGTGTACGGGACACCTACGAGCAGTACTTC,CAWSVRDTYEQYF
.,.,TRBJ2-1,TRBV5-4,TGTGCCAGCAGCTCCCCCCCGACGGGAGTGTCTATCAATGAGCAGTTCTTC,CASSSPPTGVSINEQFF
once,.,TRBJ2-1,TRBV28,TGTGCCAGCAGTTTTAGGACTTCCCTCAATGAGCAGTTCTTC,CASSFRTSLNEQFF